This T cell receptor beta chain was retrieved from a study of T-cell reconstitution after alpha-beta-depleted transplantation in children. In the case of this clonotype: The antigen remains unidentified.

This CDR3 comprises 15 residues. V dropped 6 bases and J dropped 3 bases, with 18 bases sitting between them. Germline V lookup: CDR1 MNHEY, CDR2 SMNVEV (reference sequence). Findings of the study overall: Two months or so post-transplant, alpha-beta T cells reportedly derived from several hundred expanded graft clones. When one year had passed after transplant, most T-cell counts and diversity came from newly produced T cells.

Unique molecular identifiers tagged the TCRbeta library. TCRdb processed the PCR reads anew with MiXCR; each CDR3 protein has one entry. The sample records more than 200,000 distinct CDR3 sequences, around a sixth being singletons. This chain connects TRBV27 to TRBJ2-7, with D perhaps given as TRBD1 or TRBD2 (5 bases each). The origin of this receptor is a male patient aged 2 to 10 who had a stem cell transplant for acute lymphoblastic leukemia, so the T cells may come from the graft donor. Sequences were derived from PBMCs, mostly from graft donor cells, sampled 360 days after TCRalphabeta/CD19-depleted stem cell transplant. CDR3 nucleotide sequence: TGTGCCAGCAGCCAGGGATGGGACCTTTACTACGAGCAGTACTTC. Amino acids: CASSQGWDLYYEQYF.